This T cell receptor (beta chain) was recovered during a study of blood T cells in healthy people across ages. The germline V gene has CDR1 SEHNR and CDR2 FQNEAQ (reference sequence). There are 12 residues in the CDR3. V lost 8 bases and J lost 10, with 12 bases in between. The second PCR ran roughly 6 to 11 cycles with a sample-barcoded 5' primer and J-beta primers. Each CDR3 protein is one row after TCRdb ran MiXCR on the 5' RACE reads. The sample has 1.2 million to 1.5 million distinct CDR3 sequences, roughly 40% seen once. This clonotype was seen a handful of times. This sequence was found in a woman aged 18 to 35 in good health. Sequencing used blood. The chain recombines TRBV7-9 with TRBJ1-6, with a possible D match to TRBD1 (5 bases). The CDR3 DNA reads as TGTGCCAGCGAGACGGGGGAATCACCCCTCCACTTT. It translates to CASETGESPLHF. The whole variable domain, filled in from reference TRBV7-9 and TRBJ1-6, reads DTGVSQNPRHKITKRGQNVTFRCDPISEHNRLYWYRQTLGQGPEFLTYFQNEAQLEKSRLLSDRFSAERPKGSFSTLEIQRTEQGDSAMYLCASETGESPLHFGNGTRLTVT.